The 21 T cell receptor beta chains listed next were all sequenced from one sample in a study of shared clonotypes between healthy human individuals. Terminally differentiated effector memory CD45RA+ cells were left out of the naive CD8 fraction, which was CD45RO-negative and positively selected for CCR7. Using immunoSEQ multiplex PCR, the repertoire was profiled, and TCRdb retains in-frame clones only, with some absent. The sample has some 2,000,000 clones, about 94% seen once. Sequencing was carried out using naive CD8+ T cells sorted from blood. These receptors came from a man younger than 35 in good health.

The chain joins TRBV5-6 to TRBJ2-2; D not resolved. The CDR3 contains 16 residues. Trimming left V 0 bases short and J 1 base short, with 10 bases between. Germline loops: CDR1 SGHDT, CDR2 YYEEEE. Written as DNA, the CDR3 is TGTGCCAGCAGCTTGGGGTCTTGGAGGAACACCGGGGAGCTGTTTTTT. Translating it yields CASSLGSWRNTGELFF.

The chain has TRBV29-1 and TRBJ2-1; TRBD2 matches at 7 bases. This CDR3 contains 13 residues. The germline V gene encodes CDR1 SQVTM and CDR2 ANQGSEA. Trimming cost V 3 bases and J 8 bases; bases outside gene matches: 7. This CDR3 reads CSVDGTTQDEQFF. DNA for the CDR3: TGCAGCGTTGATGGGACTACCCAAGATGAGCAGTTCTTC.

This clone appeared once. Other DNA sequences in the same sample also yield this CDR3. V gene TRBV19 combines with J gene TRBJ2-7; D not resolved. V lost 1 base and J 4 bases, leaving 11 bases between the germline ends. The CDR3 is 14 amino acids. Germline values: CDR1 LNHDA, CDR2 SQIVND (reference sequence). In DNA form, the CDR3 reads TGTGCCAGTAGTATAGGGACCGCCGGGTACGAGCAGTACTTC. Translation: CASSIGTAGYEQYF.

This sequence joins TRBV5-1 and TRBJ2-7, with D tentatively TRBD2 (5 bases). Germline CDR1 reads SGHRS; CDR2 reads YFSETQ. This CDR3 comprises 15 residues. V was cut by 4 bases and J by 3 bases, with 17 bases left in between. CDR3 region: CASSRPPAGDYEQYF. DNA of the CDR3: TGCGCCAGCAGCCGCCCCCCGGCCGGGGACTACGAGCAGTACTTC.

This rearrangement joins TRBV9 to TRBJ2-7, with 9 bases aligning to TRBD2. Looked up from germline, CDR1 is SGDLS and CDR2 is YYNGEE. V dropped 0 bases and J dropped 6; count of bases not matched to a gene: 7. CDR3 length equals 15 residues. In DNA form, the CDR3 reads TGTGCCAGCAGCGTAGGTGTGGGACTAGCAGTCGAGCAGTACTTC. Translated, it gives CASSVGVGLAVEQYF.

The chain links TRBV6-5 to TRBJ1-2; a weak D match, TRBD1 (6 bases). Per the germline V gene, CDR1 is MNHEY and CDR2 is SVGAGI. The CDR3 runs to 14 residues. The V end was cut by 5 bases, the J end by 1 base, with 11 bases between. The CDR3 DNA is TGTGCCAGCAGTCCAGACAGGCTTAACTATGGCTACACCTTC. This sequence encodes CASSPDRLNYGYTF.

The V gene is TRBV10-2, the J gene TRBJ2-7; 7 nucleotides line up with TRBD1. The CDR3 consists of 16 residues. V lost 1 base and J lost 3; bases outside the gene matches: 9. The germline gives CDR1 WSHSY, CDR2 SAAADI. This CDR3 reads CASSEWRPGQNYEQYF. The CDR3 nucleotides read TGCGCCAGCAGTGAGTGGAGACCGGGACAGAACTACGAGCAGTACTTC.

This clone was recorded once. CDR3: CASSLGGGAQPQHF. The CDR3 DNA sequence: TGTGCCAGCAGCTTAGGGGGGGGCGCTCAGCCCCAGCATTTT. The chain uses TRBV7-9 and TRBJ1-5; the D gene is possibly TRBD1 (6 bases). V was clipped by 1 base and J by 6 bases, with 10 bases between them. This CDR3 spans 14 amino acids. Germline values: CDR1 SEHNR, CDR2 FQNEAQ (reference sequence).

The rearrangement links TRBV7-2 to TRBJ2-7; D unclear. The CDR3 has 13 amino acids. V was trimmed by 0 bases and J by 6 bases, leaving 9 bases between them. Per germline, CDR1 SGHTA and CDR2 FQGNSA. The CDR3 here is CASSLAMFFEQYF. The CDR3 region has the DNA TGTGCCAGCAGCTTAGCTATGTTTTTCGAGCAGTACTTC. The variable domain in full, completed from reference TRBV7-2 and TRBJ2-7, reads GAGVSQSPSNKVTEKGKDVELRCDPISGHTALYWYRQSLGQGLEFLIYFQGNSAPDKSGLPSDRFSAERTGGSVSTLTIQRTQQEDSAVYLCASSLAMFFEQYFGPGTRLTVT.

This chain connects TRBV27 to TRBJ1-1; 8 bases are a match to TRBD1. The CDR3 has 11 amino acids. Germline-derived CDR1 and CDR2 are MNHEY and SMNVEV (reference sequence). V shed 5 bases, J shed 11 bases, and the junction held 4 bases outside the gene matches. CDR3 loop: CASSATGVAFF. Here the CDR3 DNA reads TGTGCCAGCAGTGCGACAGGGGTGGCTTTCTTT.

The chain has TRBV4-1 and TRBJ1-6; no clear D gene. The CDR3 has 14 amino acids. Per germline, CDR1 MGHRA and CDR2 YSYEKL. Trimming pared 4 bases from V and 10 bases from J, leaving 14 bases between. The CDR3 protein is CASSLVLPGSPLHF. Here the CDR3 DNA reads TGCGCCAGCAGCCTGGTCCTCCCGGGGTCACCCCTCCACTTT.

The V and J genes are TRBV27 and TRBJ1-5, with TRBD1 as a possible D gene (5 bases). Germline loops: CDR1 MNHEY, CDR2 SMNVEV (reference sequence). Trimming stripped 9 bases from V and 0 bases from J, with 27 bases between. The CDR3 sequence is 19 residues long. CDR3 amino acids: CASSKQGQGPEFSNQPQHF. In nucleotides, the CDR3 is TGTGCCAGTTCCAAACAAGGGCAGGGTCCAGAATTTAGCAATCAGCCCCAGCATTTT.

In the case of this clone: This sample includes further DNA sequences coding for the same CDR3. This CDR3 reads CASSPPEGNYGYTF. CDR3 coding DNA: TGTGCCAGCTCACCACCCGAGGGGAACTATGGCTACACCTTC. The chain employs TRBV18 and TRBJ1-2, with a tentative D call TRBD1 (5 bases). Germline lookup yields CDR1 KGHSH and CDR2 LQKENI. V was cut by 0 bases and J by 2 bases, with 7 bases left in between. CDR3 length: 14 amino acids. Together with reference TRBV18 and TRBJ1-2, the CDR3 gives the full variable domain: NAGVMQNPRHLVRRRGQEARLRCSPMKGHSHVYWYRQLPEEGLKFMVYLQKENIIDESGMPKERFSAEFPKEGPSILRIQQVVRGDSAAYFCASSPPEGNYGYTFGSGTRLTVV.

The chain carries TRBV10-2 and TRBJ1-2; TRBD1 is a possible D gene (6 bases). The CDR3 covers 16 residues. The germline V and J ends were trimmed by 1 base and 4 bases, with 16 bases remaining between them. Germline V gene data show CDR1 as WSHSY and CDR2 as SAAADI. The CDR3 DNA follows: TGCGCCAGCAGTGAGTTAGGTGGGGGGCTTCCCTATGGCTACACCTTC. Its protein is CASSELGGGLPYGYTF.

The chain combines TRBV23-1 with TRBJ2-7, with TRBD2 matching 10 bases. TRBV23-1 is flagged as an ORF with uncertain function. The CDR3 contains 15 residues. The V segment lost 0 bases and the J segment 1 base; nucleotides outside the gene matches: 0. As DNA, the CDR3 is TGCGCCAGCAGTCAATCGGGACTAGCGTCCTACGAGCAGTACTTC. The encoded protein is CASSQSGLASYEQYF.

Notes on this clone: Within the sample, other DNA sequences also encode this same CDR3. V gene TRBV6-5 combines with J gene TRBJ2-5, with 9 bases identical to TRBD2. Trimming took 0 bases from V and 4 from J; bases not matched to a gene: 3. The germline gives CDR1 MNHEY, CDR2 SVGAGI. This CDR3 has 15 amino acids. CDR3 nucleotide sequence: TGTGCCAGCAGTTACTCTGCGGGAGGGGGAGAGACCCAGTACTTC. Residues: CASSYSAGGGETQYF.

The rearrangement links TRBV27 to TRBJ1-2; possible D gene TRBD1, 6 bases. Deletions cut 3 bases from V and 0 bases from J, with 17 bases between. This CDR3 is built from 17 residues. Germline V lookup: CDR1 MNHEY, CDR2 SMNVEV (reference sequence). The CDR3 DNA reads as TGTGCCAGCAGTTTCCGTGGCAGGGGAGAAGCTAACTATGGCTACACCTTC. Encoded protein: CASSFRGRGEANYGYTF.

This chain connects TRBV7-8 to TRBJ2-3, with a weak D call TRBD1 (5 bases). CDR1 is SGHVS and CDR2 is FQNEAQ in the germline V gene. V gave up 1 base and J gave up 3 bases, with 8 bases separating them. This CDR3 has 14 amino acids. DNA of the CDR3: TGTGCCAGCAGCTTAGATCCAGGGACAGATACGCAGTATTTT. It codes for CASSLDPGTDTQYF.

This clone is a singleton in its sample. The chain joins TRBV2 to TRBJ2-3; 11 bases map to TRBD2. CDR1 and CDR2 from the germline V gene are SNHLY and FYNNEI. The junction had 10 bases not matched to a gene; V was cut back by 5 bases and J by 0 bases. The CDR3 consists of 18 residues. CDR3 DNA sequence: TGTGCCAGCAGTCCCATGGGACTAGCGGTGCCTAGCACAGATACGCAGTATTTT. This sequence encodes CASSPMGLAVPSTDTQYF.

V gene TRBV2 combines with J gene TRBJ2-7; 7 nucleotides agree with TRBD2. J was trimmed by 1 base and V by 4 bases; bases with no gene match: 4. The CDR3 is made up of 14 amino acids. Per germline, CDR1 SNHLY and CDR2 FYNNEI. The CDR3 is CASSGLAVSYEQYF. CDR3 nucleotide sequence: TGTGCCAGCAGTGGGCTAGCGGTTTCCTACGAGCAGTACTTC.

Points on this clone: This sample also contains other DNA sequences that code for the same CDR3. The genes are TRBV27 and TRBJ2-7; D may be TRBD1 (7 bases). The V and J ends lost 5 bases and 4 bases respectively, with 15 bases between them. The CDR3 is made up of 14 amino acids. Germline CDR1 is MNHEY and CDR2 is SMNVEV (reference sequence). CDR3 protein: CASSAGGGGYEQYF. The CDR3 nucleotides read TGTGCCAGCAGTGCCGGAGGGGGCGGTTACGAGCAGTACTTC.